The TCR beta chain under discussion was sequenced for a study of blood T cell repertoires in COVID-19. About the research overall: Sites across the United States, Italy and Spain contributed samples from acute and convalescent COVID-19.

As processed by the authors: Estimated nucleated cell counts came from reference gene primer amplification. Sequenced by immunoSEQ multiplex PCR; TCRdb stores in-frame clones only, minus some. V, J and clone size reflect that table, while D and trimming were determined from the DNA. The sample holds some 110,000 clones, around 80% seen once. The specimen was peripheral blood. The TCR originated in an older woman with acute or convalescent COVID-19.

CDR3 DNA sequence: TGTGCCAGCGGGCAGCTACTGTTTTTT. This sequence encodes CASGQLLFF. This rearrangement joins TRBV9 to TRBJ1-4; D is unresolved. V dropped 7 bases and J dropped 13 bases, with 8 bases sitting between them. Looked up from germline, CDR1 is SGDLS and CDR2 is YYNGEE. The CDR3 contains 9 residues.